This T cell receptor beta chain was identified in a study of cytomegalovirus exposure and HLA in healthy donors. Notes on the study in general: Another analysis was done later, and it associated fewer than 20,000 TCR beta sequences with HLA alleles at 0.05 false discovery rate. The likely origin of a cluster of highly shared sequence variants was a sequencing artifact. TCR beta V- and J-gene trimming, according to a later analysis, was linked to a missense DCLRE1C variant. In an earlier analysis, productive rearrangement rates for most beta V segments clustered near 87% or 30%.

Of note for this clone: No antigen is known for it.

The primer mix had 60 Vbeta and 13 Jbeta primers. The repertoire was sequenced with immunoSEQ multiplex PCR; TCRdb's copy has only in-frame clones and lacks some. The data hold about 200,000 clones, with about 81% observed a single time. The CDR3 length is 14 residues. CDR1 SQVTM and CDR2 ANQGSEA come from the germline V gene. Trimming removed 4 bases from V and 7 bases from J, with 17 bases in between. The J gene is TRBJ2-4, the V gene TRBV29-1; D may be TRBD2 (6 bases). Material for sequencing was PBMCs. The sequence was collected from a woman aged 40 to 50 in good health and CMV-seronegative. DNA of the CDR3: TGCAGCGTTGGACTTGGGGGACGGGGGAACATTCAGTACTTC. Translated: CSVGLGGRGNIQYF.